These 14 T cell receptor beta chains were sequenced from one sample in a study of Graves' ophthalmopathy and Graves' hyperthyroidism. TCR beta CDR3 amplification used RNA transcripts. The authors performed first-round RT-PCR with HTBI primers and then a second-round multiplex PCR. TCRdb fed the multiplex PCR reads into MiXCR, producing one record per CDR3 protein. The data hold a few hundred thousand distinct CDR3 sequences, with 15% observed a single time. The material sequenced was peripheral blood. The receptors were gathered from a woman aged 18-29 years with stable Graves' hyperthyroidism.

Many counts were recorded for this clonotype. The chain is built from TRBV6-5 and TRBJ1-1, with D unresolved. This CDR3 spans 14 amino acids. With 2 bases removed from V and 2 bases from J, the gap between germline ends came to 9 bases. Germline loops: CDR1 MNHEY, CDR2 SVGAGI. The DNA of the CDR3 is TGTGCCAGCAGTTACGGAGGGTACAACACTGAAGCTTTCTTT. Its translation: CASSYGGYNTEAFF.

This clonotype was counted at least ten times. The chain combines TRBV13 with TRBJ2-7; D may correspond to TRBD1 or TRBD2 (5 bases each). The CDR3 length is 15 residues. The V gene lost 1 base and the J gene lost 1 base, with 11 bases spanning the gap. In germline, CDR1 is PRHDT, CDR2 FYEKMQ (reference sequence). The CDR3: CASSLEGRESYEQYF. CDR3 DNA: TGTGCCAGCAGCTTAGAAGGCAGGGAGTCCTACGAGCAGTACTTC.

This clonotype was picked up a small number of times. A much larger clone differs by one base, so this may be a read error. The chain uses TRBV11-2 and TRBJ1-2; D is perhaps TRBD1 (5 bases). The germline gives CDR1 SGHAT, CDR2 FQNNGV. The CDR3 is made up of 14 amino acids. This CDR3 reads CAGSPFWTSGGYTF. The CDR3 DNA sequence: TGTGCCGGCAGCCCATTCTGGACATCCGGGGGCTACACCTTC.

The chain employs TRBV9 and TRBJ2-5; TRBD1 aligns across 9 bases. The CDR3 loop spans 14 amino acids. The germline gives CDR1 SGDLS, CDR2 YYNGEE. The J segment lost 5 bases and the V segment lost 2 bases, leaving 4 bases of the junction unmatched. The CDR3 DNA follows: TGTGCCAGCAGCGTCGGACAGGGGCTGGAGACCCAGTACTTC. Protein sequence: CASSVGQGLETQYF.

This clonotype was counted many times. The chain links TRBV12-3 or TRBV12-4 to TRBJ2-7; 10 nucleotides agree with TRBD1. The CDR3 totals 14 residues. The V segment lost 7 bases and the J segment 5 bases; nucleotides outside the gene matches: 8. The DNA of the CDR3 is TGTGCCAGCAAGCTGACAGGGGGCTTCAACGAGCAGTACTTC. Its protein product is CASKLTGGFNEQYF.

This clonotype has a count of ten or more. The chain joins TRBV9 to TRBJ1-1, with D unresolved. Deletions cut 4 bases from V and 3 bases from J, with 13 bases between. The CDR3 contains 14 residues. CDR1 is SGDLS and CDR2 is YYNGEE in the germline V gene. The CDR3 DNA is TGTGCCAGCAGCCCAAGGGAGAGGGACACTGAAGCTTTCTTT. This sequence encodes CASSPRERDTEAFF. The complete variable domain, with remaining parts taken from reference TRBV9 and TRBJ1-1, reads DSGVTQTPKHLITATGQRVTLRCSPRSGDLSVYWYQQSLDQGLQFLIQYYNGEERAKGNILERFSAQQFPDLHSELNLSSLELGDSALYFCASSPRERDTEAFFGQGTRLTVV.

This clonotype was counted many times. The genes are TRBV12-3 or TRBV12-4 and TRBJ1-5; D is uncertain. The CDR3 runs to 12 residues. V dropped 3 bases and J dropped 5 bases, with 5 bases sitting between them. CDR3 nucleotide sequence: TGTGCCAGCAGTTTTGCCCATCAGCCCCAGCATTTT. Translated, it gives CASSFAHQPQHF.

This clonotype was detected many times. The chain recombines TRBV3-1 with TRBJ1-1; D possibly corresponds to TRBD1 (6 bases). Germline CDR1 and CDR2: LGHDT and YNNKEL (reference sequence). CDR3 length equals 19 residues. V dropped 3 bases and J dropped 0 bases, with 23 bases sitting between them. Written as DNA, the CDR3 is TGTGCCAGCAGCCACTATCCTCCGGGGGCAGGGCAGATGAACACTGAAGCTTTCTTT. Translating it yields CASSHYPPGAGQMNTEAFF.

The sample holds many counts of this clonotype. The chain couples TRBV19 to TRBJ1-2; TRBD1 aligns across 7 bases. Trimming removed 5 bases from V and 4 bases from J; junction bases left unmatched: 10. This CDR3 region has 15 residues. Per the germline V gene, CDR1 is LNHDA and CDR2 is SQIVND (reference sequence). The CDR3 DNA sequence: TGTGCCAGTAGTCTGGGGGACAGCTCCTTCTATGGCTACACCTTC. This translates into CASSLGDSSFYGYTF. The full variable domain, rest sourced from reference TRBV19 and TRBJ1-2, is DGGITQSPKYLFRKEGQNVTLSCEQNLNHDAMYWYRQDPGQGLRLIYYSQIVNDFQKGDIAEGYSVSREKKESFPLTVTSAQKNPTAFYLCASSLGDSSFYGYTFGSGTRLTVV.

This clonotype was recorded at least ten times. The V and J genes are TRBV12-3 or TRBV12-4 and TRBJ1-1; D not resolved. V lost 7 bases and J lost 1, with 16 bases in between. CDR3 size: 15 residues. CDR3 in DNA: TGTGCCAGCACCCCCCCCGGACGTAGGAACACTGAAGCTTTCTTT. Translating it yields CASTPPGRRNTEAFF.

This clonotype has at least ten counts. The chain employs TRBV7-6 and TRBJ2-5; TRBD2 aligns across 7 bases. Losses at the gene ends were 4 bases for V and 5 bases for J; bases not matched to a gene: 16. There are 17 residues in the CDR3. Germline V gene lookup returns CDR1 SGHVS and CDR2 FNYEAQ. CDR3 residues: CASSSRGRGRGGETQYF. CDR3 nucleotides: TGTGCCAGCAGCTCCCGCGGTCGGGGTCGGGGAGGGGAGACCCAGTACTTC.

This clonotype was seen at least ten times. The chain employs TRBV2 and TRBJ2-7; D remains unclear. This CDR3 comprises 10 residues. The germline gives CDR1 SNHLY, CDR2 FYNNEI. V dropped 6 bases and J dropped 3 bases, with 3 bases sitting between them. CDR3 sequence: CASSNYEQYF. In DNA, the CDR3 is TGTGCCAGCAGCAACTACGAGCAGTACTTC.

This clonotype was seen ten or more times. This sequence joins TRBV12-3 or TRBV12-4 and TRBJ1-6; the match to TRBD1 covers 7 bases. V trimming: 6 bases; J trimming: 5 bases; junction bases outside the gene matches: 4. The CDR3 is made up of 14 amino acids. The CDR3 sequence is CASRTGKHNSPLHF. For the CDR3, the DNA is TGTGCCAGCAGGACAGGGAAGCATAATTCACCCCTCCACTTT.

This clonotype was found many times. The V and J genes are TRBV28 and TRBJ1-5; the D gene is possibly TRBD1 (6 bases). V shed 6 bases and J shed 1 base, with 13 bases lying between them. This CDR3 has 15 residues. Germline V lookup: CDR1 MDHEN, CDR2 SYDVKM. CDR3 in amino acids: CASRKGGSSNQPQHF. DNA of the CDR3: TGTGCCAGCAGGAAGGGGGGAAGCAGCAATCAGCCCCAGCATTTT.